This T cell receptor (beta chain) was sequenced during a study of blood T cells in healthy people across ages. The study's findings and limits: Naive T cell percentage by flow cytometry tracked strongly with beta diversity.

As regards this clonotype: No antigen is known for it. This may be a read error: a much more frequent sequence differs by one nucleotide.

The CDR3 spans 15 residues. Germline V gene lookup returns CDR1 MNHEY and CDR2 SMNVEV (reference sequence). Next came a second PCR, run for roughly 6 to 11 cycles, which used a sample-barcoded 5' primer along with a J-beta primer mix. Each CDR3 protein is one row after TCRdb ran MiXCR on the 5' RACE reads. Here the sample spans around 800,000 distinct CDR3 sequences, 35% to 50% being singletons. Sequencing used blood. The TCR sequence derives from a man of 80 years or more in good health. The gene calls are TRBV27 and TRBJ2-6; D possibly corresponds to TRBD1 (6 bases). The CDR3 nucleotides are TGTGCCAGCAGTTTCGGGACACCTGGGGCCAACGCCCTGACTTTC. This codes for CASSFGTPGANALTF.